The 12 T cell receptor beta chains given below trace back to one sample, sequenced in a study of neurological immune-mediated disorders (dated by TCRdb to about 2019). Library construction relied on 5' RACE. The instrument given in TCRdb is Illumina HiSeq 2500. The public reads were quality trimmed at Q25 with fastp and then assembled into clones with MiXCR by TCRdb, keeping productive beta chains. Rows with a matching CDR3 protein are joined into one entry that keeps the most common DNA and genes. The sample contains 31,000 or so distinct CDR3 sequences, 1.5% of them found a single time. In total, the top ten clones hold 7.5% to 10% of the sample. Sequencing was performed on PBMCs. The receptor set was obtained from a woman in her thirties with multiple sclerosis.

This clonotype was detected many times. The chain combines TRBV20-1 with TRBJ2-7, with a tentative D call TRBD1 (6 bases). Germline loops: CDR1 DFQATT, CDR2 SNEGSKA (reference sequence). V gave up 0 bases and J gave up 1 base, with 7 bases separating them. The CDR3 has 13 amino acids. CDR3 bases: TGCAGTGCTAGAGATGGACAGTCCTACGAGCAGTACTTC. It yields the protein CSARDGQSYEQYF.

There are many counts of this clonotype. The gene calls are TRBV29-1 and TRBJ2-4; 8 nucleotides match TRBD1. The J segment lost 11 bases and the V segment lost 0 bases, leaving 9 bases of the junction unmatched. Germline V gives CDR1 SQVTM, CDR2 ANQGSEA. The CDR3 is 14 amino acids. CDR3 nucleotide sequence: TGCAGCGTTGAAGATTTGGGGACAGGAGCTGTTCAGTACTTC. Translated: CSVEDLGTGAVQYF.

This clonotype was detected ten times or more. The chain joins TRBV4-1 to TRBJ2-7; D is uncertain. Trimming shortened V by 0 bases and J by 3 bases, and 15 bases separated the two germline ends. Germline values: CDR1 MGHRA, CDR2 YSYEKL. The CDR3 is 16 residues long. The CDR3 here is CASSQDRTFGVYEQYF. The CDR3, as DNA: TGCGCCAGCAGCCAAGATCGGACCTTTGGGGTCTACGAGCAGTACTTC.

This clonotype was found many times. The CDR3 sequence is CASSTDRINQPQHF. CDR3 DNA: TGTGCCAGCAGTACGGACAGGATCAATCAGCCCCAGCATTTT. The chain joins TRBV6-5 to TRBJ1-5; 7 positions match TRBD1. Trimming removed 5 bases from V and 3 bases from J; junction bases left unmatched: 4. Germline V lookup: CDR1 MNHEY, CDR2 SVGAGI. The CDR3 sequence is 14 residues long.

At least ten counts were recorded for this clonotype. This chain connects TRBV7-8 to TRBJ1-5; TRBD1 might be the D (6 bases). CDR1 is SGHVS, CDR2 FQNEAQ, per germline. Trimming removed 3 bases at V and 1 base at J, with 13 bases between. This CDR3 comprises 16 residues. The CDR3 sequence: CASSFRGTMSNQPQHF. For the CDR3, the DNA is TGTGCCAGCAGCTTCAGGGGTACAATGAGCAATCAGCCCCAGCATTTT.

This clonotype occurred many times. The chain joins TRBV20-1 to TRBJ1-3; 7 bases are shared with TRBD1. J lost 3 bases, V lost 2 bases, and 4 bases had no gene match. This CDR3 contains 14 residues. Germline V lookup: CDR1 DFQATT, CDR2 SNEGSKA (reference sequence). Written as DNA, the CDR3 is TGCAGTGCTAGATTTCGGGACAGTGGAAACACCATATATTTT. As protein: CSARFRDSGNTIYF.

The sample holds many counts of this clonotype. This rearrangement joins TRBV3-1 to TRBJ2-6, with D uncertain. V was cut by 6 bases and J by 0 bases, with 12 bases left in between. Looked up from germline, CDR1 is LGHDT and CDR2 is YNNKEL (reference sequence). The CDR3 is 16 amino acids. The CDR3 protein is CASSHRAASGANVLTF. For the CDR3, the DNA is TGTGCCAGCAGTCACCGGGCCGCCTCTGGGGCCAACGTCCTGACTTTC.

At least ten counts were recorded for this clonotype. The chain employs TRBV6-6 and TRBJ1-5, with 7 bases lining up with TRBD1. The germline CDR1 and CDR2 sequences are MNHNY and SVGAGI (reference sequence). J gave up 2 bases and V 10 bases, and 17 bases lay outside the gene matches. The CDR3 consists of 17 residues. This chain's CDR3 is CATPTPEGGRGNQPQHF. In DNA, the CDR3 is TGTGCCACCCCCACCCCAGAAGGGGGCCGGGGCAATCAGCCCCAGCATTTT.

In its sample, this clonotype was seen many times. The chain joins TRBV6-1 to TRBJ1-2; D remains ambiguous. This CDR3 has 13 residues. In germline, CDR1 is MNHNS, CDR2 SASEGT. The V gene lost 8 bases and the J gene lost 0 bases, with 10 bases spanning the gap. The CDR3 loop reads CASEELANYGYTF. CDR3 DNA: TGTGCCAGCGAGGAGTTAGCTAACTATGGCTACACCTTC.

The table lists this clonotype with a few counts. The genes are TRBV7-9 and TRBJ1-1, with TRBD1 matching 9 bases. The length of the CDR3 is 15 residues. The V gene end was trimmed by 5 bases and the J gene end by 2 bases; junction bases not matched to a gene: 6. Germline V CDR1 and CDR2: SEHNR, FQNEAQ (reference sequence). The CDR3 DNA reads TGTGCCAGCAGCCCCCGGGACAGGGCTAACACTGAAGCTTTCTTT. Protein sequence: CASSPRDRANTEAFF.

In its sample, this clonotype was seen many times. J is TRBJ2-5 and V is TRBV20-1; 7 bases agree with TRBD2. The ends lost 6 bases at V and 4 bases at J; junction bases unmatched: 2. Germline V CDR1 and CDR2: DFQATT, SNEGSKA (reference sequence). The CDR3 is 11 residues long. Here the CDR3 DNA reads TGCAGTGCGGGAGGGCGAGAGACCCAGTACTTC. Translated: CSAGGRETQYF.

This clonotype has a count of ten or more. The CDR3 DNA is TGTGCCAGCAGCTTAGGTAGCACAGATACGCAGTATTTT. Translation: CASSLGSTDTQYF. The chain uses TRBV7-9 and TRBJ2-3; D gene ambiguous. The length of the CDR3 is 13 residues. The V and J ends lost 1 base and 0 bases respectively, with 2 bases between them. Germline V CDR1 and CDR2: SEHNR, FQNEAQ (reference sequence).